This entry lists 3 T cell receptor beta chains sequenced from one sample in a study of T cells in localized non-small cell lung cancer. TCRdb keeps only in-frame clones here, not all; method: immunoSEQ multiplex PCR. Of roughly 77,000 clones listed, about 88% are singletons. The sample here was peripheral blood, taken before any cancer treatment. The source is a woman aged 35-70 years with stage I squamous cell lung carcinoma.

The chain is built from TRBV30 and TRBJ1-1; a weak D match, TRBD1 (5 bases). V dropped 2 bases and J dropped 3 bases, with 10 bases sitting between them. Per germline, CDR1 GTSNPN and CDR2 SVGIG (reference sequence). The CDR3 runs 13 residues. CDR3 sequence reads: CAWSLDRDTEAFF. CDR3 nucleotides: TGTGCCTGGAGTCTCGACAGAGACACTGAAGCTTTCTTT.

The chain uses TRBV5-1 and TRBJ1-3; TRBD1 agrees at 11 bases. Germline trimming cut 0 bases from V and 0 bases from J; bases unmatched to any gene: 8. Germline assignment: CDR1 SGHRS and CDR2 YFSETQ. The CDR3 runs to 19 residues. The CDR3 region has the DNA TGCGCCAGCAGCTTGGCCCCAGGGACAGGGGGGGGCTCTGGAAACACCATATATTTT. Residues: CASSLAPGTGGGSGNTIYF.

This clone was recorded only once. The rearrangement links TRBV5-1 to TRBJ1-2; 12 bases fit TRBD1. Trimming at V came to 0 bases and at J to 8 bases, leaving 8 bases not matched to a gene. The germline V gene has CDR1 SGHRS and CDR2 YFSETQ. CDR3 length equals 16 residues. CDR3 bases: TGCGCCAGCAGCTTGGATTGGGGACAGGGGGCCGAAGGCTACACCTTC. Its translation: CASSLDWGQGAEGYTF.